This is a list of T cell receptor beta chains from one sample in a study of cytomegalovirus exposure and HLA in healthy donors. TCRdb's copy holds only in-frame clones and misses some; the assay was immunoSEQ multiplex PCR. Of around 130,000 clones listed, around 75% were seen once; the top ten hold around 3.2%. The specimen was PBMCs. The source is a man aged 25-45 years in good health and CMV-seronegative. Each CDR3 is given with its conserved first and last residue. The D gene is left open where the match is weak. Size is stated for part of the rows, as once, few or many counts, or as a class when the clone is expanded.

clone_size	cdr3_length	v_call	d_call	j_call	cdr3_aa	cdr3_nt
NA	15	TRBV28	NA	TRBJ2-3	CASSFPAGGTDTQYF	TGTGCCAGCAGTTTTCCTGCGGGCGGCACAGATACGCAGTATTTT
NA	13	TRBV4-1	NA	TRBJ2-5	CASRQEPEETQYF	TGCGCCAGCAGACAGGAACCCGAAGAGACCCAGTACTTC
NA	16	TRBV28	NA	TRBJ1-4	CASSPRLRGSAEKLFF	TGTGCCAGCAGTCCACGTTTGCGGGGAAGTGCTGAAAAACTGTTTTTT
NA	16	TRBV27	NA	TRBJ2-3	CASSLQPLRGRNTQYF	TGTGCCAGCAGTTTACAACCCCTTCGCGGTAGAAATACGCAGTATTTT
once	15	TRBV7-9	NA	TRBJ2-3	CASTPSEPVTDTQYF	TGTGCCAGCACCCCCAGCGAGCCGGTGACAGATACGCAGTATTTT
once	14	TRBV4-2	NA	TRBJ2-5	CASSQGAGQETQYF	TGTGCCAGCAGCCAAGGGGCAGGCCAAGAGACCCAGTACTTC
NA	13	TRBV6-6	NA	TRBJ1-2	CASSFPSNYGYTF	TGTGCCAGCAGTTTCCCCTCTAACTATGGCTACACCTTC
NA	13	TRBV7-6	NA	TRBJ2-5	CASSFRGPETQYF	TGTGCCAGCAGCTTCAGGGGCCCTGAGACCCAGTACTTC
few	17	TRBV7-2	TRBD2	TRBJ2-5	CASSRGLAGGPWGTQYF	TGTGCCAGCAGCCGGGGACTAGCGGGAGGGCCATGGGGGACCCAGTACTTC
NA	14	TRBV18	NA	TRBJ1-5	CASSPIRGNQPQHF	TGTGCCAGCTCACCAATCAGGGGCAATCAGCCCCAGCATTTT
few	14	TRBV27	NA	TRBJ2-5	CASSLWGRGETQYF	TGTGCCAGCAGTTTATGGGGCAGGGGAGAGACCCAGTACTTC